This T cell receptor (beta chain) was sequenced during a study of cytomegalovirus exposure and HLA in healthy donors. Study findings and constraints: Most TCR sequences were seen very rarely across donors, but some public TCRs occurred in many. Investigators reported more than 150 TCR beta chains as tied to cytomegalovirus.

Sequencing used immunoSEQ multiplex PCR; TCRdb keeps in-frame clones, though not all of them. The profile shows tens of thousands of clones, just under 85% of them singletons. With respect to this clone: Its specificity is unknown.

The specimen was PBMCs. The sequence came from a man aged 25 to 45 in good health and CMV-seronegative.

CDR3 DNA sequence: TGTGCCAGCAGCTCAAACAGGGATGCGACTAATGAAAAACTGTTTTTT. It encodes CASSSNRDATNEKLFF. The J gene is TRBJ1-4, the V gene TRBV7-9, with a tentative D call TRBD1 (6 bases). Trimming removed 4 bases from V and 2 bases from J, with 14 bases in between. This CDR3 is built from 16 residues. Germline values: CDR1 SEHNR, CDR2 FQNEAQ (reference sequence).